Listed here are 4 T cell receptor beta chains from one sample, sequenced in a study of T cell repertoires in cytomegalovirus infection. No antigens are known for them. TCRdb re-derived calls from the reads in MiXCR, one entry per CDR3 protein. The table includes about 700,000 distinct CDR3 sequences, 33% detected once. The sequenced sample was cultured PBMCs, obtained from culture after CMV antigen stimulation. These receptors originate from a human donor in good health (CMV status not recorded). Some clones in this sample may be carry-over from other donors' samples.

The CDR3, as DNA: TGTGCCAGTAGTATCGGGGACAATGAGCAGTTCTTC. It encodes CASSIGDNEQFF. The rearrangement links TRBV19 to TRBJ2-1; D perhaps matches TRBD2 (5 bases). Germline CDR1 LNHDA, CDR2 SQIVND (reference sequence). The CDR3 has 12 amino acids. V was cut by 3 bases and J by 5 bases, with 5 bases left in between.

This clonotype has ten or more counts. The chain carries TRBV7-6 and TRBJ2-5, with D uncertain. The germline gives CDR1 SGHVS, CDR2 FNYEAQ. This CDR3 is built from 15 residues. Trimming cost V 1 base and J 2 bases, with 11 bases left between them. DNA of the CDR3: TGTGCCAGCAGCTTAGGGGTCAGCAAACAAGAGACCCAGTACTTC. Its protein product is CASSLGVSKQETQYF.

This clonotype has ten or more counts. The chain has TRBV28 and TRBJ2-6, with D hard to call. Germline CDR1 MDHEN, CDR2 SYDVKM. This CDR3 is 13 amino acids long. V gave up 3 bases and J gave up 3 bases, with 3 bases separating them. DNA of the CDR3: TGTGCCAGCAGTTTGGATGGGGCCAACGTCCTGACTTTC. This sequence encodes CASSLDGANVLTF.

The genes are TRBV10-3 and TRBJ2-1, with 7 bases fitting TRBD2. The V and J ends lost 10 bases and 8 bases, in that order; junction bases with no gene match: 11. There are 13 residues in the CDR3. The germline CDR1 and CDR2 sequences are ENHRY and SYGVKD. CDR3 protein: CATQAGTTYEQFF. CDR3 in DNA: TGTGCCACTCAAGCCGGGACTACGTATGAGCAGTTCTTC.